This T cell receptor (beta chain) was profiled in a study of CD8 T cells in ankylosing spondylitis. Broader study findings: Before this, some motif variants had been reported in reactive arthritis synovial fluid and blood. Disease-linked clones reportedly concentrated significantly in matched ankylosing spondylitis synovial fluid.

Germline values: CDR1 SGDLS, CDR2 YYNGEE. The CDR3 is made up of 14 amino acids. V was trimmed by 6 bases and J by 0 bases, leaving 12 bases between them. This clonotype has a count of ten or more. Its antigen is not identified. TCRdb reprocessed the 5' RACE reads with MiXCR, giving one entry per CDR3 protein. The sample carries approximately 15,000 distinct CDR3 sequences, 2.8% recorded once. The origin of this receptor is a male donor with ankylosing spondylitis or in good health (not recorded which). Material for sequencing was blood, either unsorted or a sorted T cell fraction (not recorded which). The J gene is TRBJ1-1, the V gene TRBV9; tentative D call: TRBD1 (6 bases). The CDR3 sequence: CASTAGQLNTEAFF. In DNA form, the CDR3 reads TGTGCCAGCACTGCTGGACAGTTGAACACTGAAGCTTTCTTT.